This passage covers 16 T cell receptor beta chains from one sample sequenced in a study of T cell repertoires in cytomegalovirus infection. Antigens for these TCRs are unknown. Each CDR3 protein is one row after TCRdb ran MiXCR on the reads. In the table there are 550,000 to 700,000 distinct CDR3 sequences, roughly 42% of which are singletons. The sample in question was cultured PBMCs, obtained from culture after CMV antigen stimulation. These receptors all stem from a human donor in good health (CMV status not recorded). Some clones in this sample may be carry-over from other donors' samples.

V usage is TRBV20-1 and J usage is TRBJ2-5; 11 bases are a match to TRBD2. Trimming at V came to 8 bases and at J to 1 base, leaving 3 bases not matched to a gene. The CDR3 sequence is 13 residues long. Germline CDR1 DFQATT, CDR2 SNEGSKA (reference sequence). The CDR3: CSRTSGRQETQYF. CDR3 DNA sequence: TGCAGTCGGACTAGCGGGCGCCAAGAGACCCAGTACTTC.

This clonotype has more than one count but fewer than ten. V is TRBV20-1 and J is TRBJ1-1; 9 bases are a match to TRBD1. Germline assignment: CDR1 DFQATT and CDR2 SNEGSKA (reference sequence). The CDR3 sequence is 12 residues long. J was trimmed by 8 bases and V by 5 bases; bases with no gene match: 6. The CDR3, as DNA: TGCAGTGCTTACAGGGGGCTGGGCGAAGCTTTCTTT. Amino acids: CSAYRGLGEAFF.

The chain is built from TRBV6-2 or TRBV6-3 and TRBJ2-3, with a weak D call TRBD1 (6 bases). CDR3 length equals 14 residues. V dropped 5 bases and J dropped 3 bases, with 12 bases sitting between them. CDR1 is MNHEY, CDR2 SVGEGT, per germline. CDR3 sequence (DNA): TGTGCCAGCAGTCCTCAGGGGTATACAGATACGCAGTATTTT. Residues: CASSPQGYTDTQYF.

The chain recombines TRBV13 with TRBJ2-3; 7 bases agree with TRBD1. V gave up 0 bases and J gave up 6 bases; unmatched junction bases: 3. Germline V gene lookup returns CDR1 PRHDT and CDR2 FYEKMQ (reference sequence). This CDR3 comprises 14 residues. CDR3 sequence reads: CASSLGQGYDTQYF. The DNA of the CDR3 is TGTGCCAGCAGCTTAGGACAGGGGTATGATACGCAGTATTTT.

J is TRBJ1-5 and V is TRBV4-2; tentative D call: TRBD1 (6 bases). Germline lookup yields CDR1 LGHNA and CDR2 YNFKEQ. Trimming left V 5 bases short and J 8 bases short, with 16 bases between. This CDR3 region has 14 residues. This CDR3 is CASSDHPKGEPQHF. The CDR3 DNA sequence: TGTGCCAGCAGCGACCACCCGAAGGGGGAGCCCCAGCATTTT.

This clonotype turned up a few times. The V call is TRBV7-6, the J call TRBJ1-5; 7 bases align to TRBD1. The V and J ends lost 0 bases and 4 bases, in that order; junction bases with no gene match: 9. Germline V gene lookup returns CDR1 SGHVS and CDR2 FNYEAQ. The CDR3 sequence is 17 residues long. The CDR3 loop reads CASSLARKGALNQPQHF. The CDR3 DNA sequence: TGTGCCAGCAGCTTAGCGCGCAAGGGGGCTCTGAATCAGCCCCAGCATTTT.

This clonotype appeared many times. The chain carries TRBV7-2 and TRBJ2-7; 9 bases agree with TRBD1. Trimming cost V 5 bases and J 5 bases; bases outside gene matches: 7. The length of the CDR3 is 14 residues. CDR1 and CDR2 from the germline V gene are SGHTA and FQGNSA. Written as DNA, the CDR3 is TGTGCCAGCAGCCCCCGGGACAGGGTGAACGAGCAGTACTTC. This sequence encodes CASSPRDRVNEQYF.

This clonotype was observed a few times. This rearrangement joins TRBV7-2 to TRBJ1-1; the match to TRBD1 covers 9 bases. The V gene's germline CDR1 is SGHTA and CDR2 FQGNSA. CDR3 size: 15 residues. The V gene end was trimmed by 5 bases and the J gene end by 0 bases; junction bases not matched to a gene: 4. The CDR3 reads CASSVTGGVNTEAFF. DNA for the CDR3: TGTGCCAGCAGCGTTACAGGGGGCGTGAACACTGAAGCTTTCTTT.

The rearrangement joins TRBV11-2 to TRBJ1-6; the D is unclear. Germline V gene data show CDR1 as SGHAT and CDR2 as FQNNGV. With 0 bases removed from V and 8 bases from J, the gap between germline ends came to 8 bases. The CDR3 runs to 14 residues. The CDR3, as DNA: TGTGCCAGCAGCTTAGATCCTAGCTATTCACCCCTCCACTTT. This encodes CASSLDPSYSPLHF.

This clonotype occurred many times. The chain uses TRBV2 and TRBJ1-2; 9 bases are shared with TRBD1. The germline V gene has CDR1 SNHLY and CDR2 FYNNEI. The junction had 5 bases not matched to a gene; V was cut back by 4 bases and J by 2 bases. The CDR3 has 15 residues. CDR3 coding DNA: TGTGCCAGCAGTGGTCAAACAGGGGGCAACTATGGCTACACCTTC. Its protein product is CASSGQTGGNYGYTF.

A single count supports this clonotype. The chain links TRBV6-6 to TRBJ2-5; D ambiguous. The V end was cut by 8 bases, the J end by 0 bases, with 16 bases between. Germline-derived CDR1 and CDR2 are MNHNY and SVGAGI (reference sequence). CDR3 length equals 15 residues. The CDR3 reads CASGLEFSYQETQYF. DNA for the CDR3: TGTGCCAGCGGGCTAGAGTTTTCGTACCAAGAGACCCAGTACTTC.

In its sample, this clonotype was seen many times. The genes are TRBV7-2 and TRBJ2-5, with a tentative D call TRBD1 (5 bases). CDR3 length: 12 residues. Per germline, CDR1 SGHTA and CDR2 FQGNSA. Trimming left V 4 bases short and J 7 bases short, with 10 bases between. Here the CDR3 DNA reads TGTGCCAGCAGCTCGCCAGGGTTGACCCAGTACTTC. Amino acid sequence: CASSSPGLTQYF.

This clonotype was seen a few times. The genes are TRBV10-3 and TRBJ2-5; 15 bases agree with TRBD2. CDR3 length: 15 residues. With V trimmed by 6 bases and J by 2 bases, 1 base remained unmatched. Germline CDR1 reads ENHRY; CDR2 reads SYGVKD. CDR3 bases: TGTGCCATCAGAGGGACTAGCGGGGGGCAAGAGACCCAGTACTTC. This sequence encodes CAIRGTSGGQETQYF.

This clonotype was counted only a few times. V gene TRBV11-2 combines with J gene TRBJ2-5; 7 bases line up with TRBD2. Trimming at V came to 4 bases and at J to 4 bases, leaving 9 bases not matched to a gene. Germline CDR1 SGHAT, CDR2 FQNNGV. CDR3 length equals 15 residues. The CDR3 is CASSSLGRDRETQYF. The CDR3 DNA sequence: TGTGCCAGCAGCTCCCTGGGGAGGGATCGAGAGACCCAGTACTTC.

This clonotype occurred once. In DNA, the CDR3 is TGTGCCAGCAGCTTGCCCCTCCTGGGTCAGCCCCAGCATTTT. Translation: CASSLPLLGQPQHF. The J gene is TRBJ1-5, the V gene TRBV5-7; D is unclear. TRBV5-7 carries the ORF label, with uncertain function. The CDR3 loop spans 14 amino acids. Trimming pared 1 base from V and 6 bases from J, leaving 11 bases between.

In this sample, this clonotype turned up a few times. The J gene is TRBJ2-3, the V gene TRBV2; 8 bases match TRBD2. Unmatched junction bases numbered 6, after V lost 6 bases and J lost 1 base. Germline V lookup: CDR1 SNHLY, CDR2 FYNNEI. This CDR3 spans 15 amino acids. The CDR3 DNA is TGTGCCAGCAGACCCGGAGCGGGGGGCACAGATACGCAGTATTTT. Protein sequence: CASRPGAGGTDTQYF.